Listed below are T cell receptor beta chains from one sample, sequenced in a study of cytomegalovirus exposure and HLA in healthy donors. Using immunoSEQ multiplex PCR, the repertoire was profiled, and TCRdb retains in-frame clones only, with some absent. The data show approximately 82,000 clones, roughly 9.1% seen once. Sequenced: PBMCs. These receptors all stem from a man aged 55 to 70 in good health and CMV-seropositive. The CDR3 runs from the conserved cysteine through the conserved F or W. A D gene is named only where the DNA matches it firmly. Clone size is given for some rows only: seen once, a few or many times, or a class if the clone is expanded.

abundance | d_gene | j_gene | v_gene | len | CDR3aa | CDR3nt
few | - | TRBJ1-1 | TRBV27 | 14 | CASSQLGGAPEAFF | TGTGCCAGCAGCCAGTTGGGGGGGGCCCCTGAAGCTTTCTTT
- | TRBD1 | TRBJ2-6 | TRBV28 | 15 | CASSTGGGGANVLTF | TGTGCCAGCAGTACAGGGGGCGGTGGGGCCAACGTCCTGACTTTC
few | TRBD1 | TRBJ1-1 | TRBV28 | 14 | CASSGQGRNTEAFF | TGTGCCAGCAGTGGACAGGGGAGGAACACTGAAGCTTTCTTT
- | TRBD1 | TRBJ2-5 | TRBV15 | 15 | CATSRLGTAQETQYF | TGTGCCACCAGCAGACTTGGGACAGCTCAAGAGACCCAGTACTTC
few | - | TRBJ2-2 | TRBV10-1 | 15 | CASSDNRITTGELFF | TGCGCCAGCAGTGACAACAGGATCACAACCGGGGAGCTGTTTTTT
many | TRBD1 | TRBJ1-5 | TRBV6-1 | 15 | CASRGGQDRNQPQHF | TGTGCCAGCAGGGGGGGACAGGATCGAAATCAGCCCCAGCATTTT
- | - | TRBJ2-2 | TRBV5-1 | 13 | CASRQAIGGELFF | TGCGCCAGCAGACAGGCCATAGGCGGGGAGCTGTTTTTT
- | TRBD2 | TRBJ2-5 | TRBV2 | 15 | CASTPLGLAGETQYF | TGTGCCAGCACACCCTTGGGACTAGCGGGAGAGACCCAGTACTTC
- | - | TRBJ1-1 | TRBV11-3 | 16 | CASSQGTKGMNTEAFF | TGTGCCAGCAGCCAGGGGACTAAGGGTATGAACACTGAAGCTTTCTTT
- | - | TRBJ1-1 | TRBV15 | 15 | CATSRDRVSRVEAFF | TGTGCCACCAGCAGAGATCGGGTGTCCCGGGTTGAAGCTTTCTTT
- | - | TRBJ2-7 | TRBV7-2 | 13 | CASSLVGAYEQYF | TGTGCCAGCAGCTTAGTGGGAGCCTACGAGCAGTACTTC
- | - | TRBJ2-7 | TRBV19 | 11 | CATSGADEQYF | TGTGCCACGAGCGGTGCGGACGAGCAGTACTTC
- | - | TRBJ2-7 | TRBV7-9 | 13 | CASSSFFSSEQYF | TGTGCCAGCAGCTCCTTTTTCTCCTCCGAGCAGTACTTC
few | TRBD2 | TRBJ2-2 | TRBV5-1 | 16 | CASSLAASGVVGELFF | TGCGCCAGCAGCTTGGCCGCTAGCGGGGTCGTAGGGGAGCTGTTTTTT
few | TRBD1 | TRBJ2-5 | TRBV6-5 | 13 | CASRTGGEKTQYF | TGTGCCAGCAGGACAGGGGGCGAGAAGACCCAGTACTTC
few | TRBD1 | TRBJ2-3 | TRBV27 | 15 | CASSLPGQGTDTQYF | TGTGCCAGCAGTCTTCCGGGACAGGGCACAGATACGCAGTATTTT
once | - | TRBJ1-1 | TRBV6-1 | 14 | CASTSFGQHTEAFF | TGTGCCAGCACAAGTTTTGGGCAGCACACTGAAGCTTTCTTT
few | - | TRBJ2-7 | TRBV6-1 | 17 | CASSEALMAGQAYEQYF | TGTGCCAGCAGTGAAGCGCTAATGGCGGGGCAGGCCTACGAGCAGTACTTC
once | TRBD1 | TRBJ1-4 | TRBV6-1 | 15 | CASSGWDRVGEKLFF | TGTGCCAGCAGTGGCTGGGACAGGGTAGGGGAAAAACTGTTTTTT
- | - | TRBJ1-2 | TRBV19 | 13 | CASSIDRDYGYTF | TGTGCCAGTAGTATAGATCGAGACTATGGCTACACCTTC
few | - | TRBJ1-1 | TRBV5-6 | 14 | CASSLTWRAPEAFF | TGTGCCAGCAGCTTGACATGGAGGGCTCCTGAAGCTTTCTTT
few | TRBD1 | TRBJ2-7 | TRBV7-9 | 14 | CASSSDRVSNEQYF | TGTGCCAGCAGCTCGGACAGGGTAAGCAACGAGCAGTACTTC
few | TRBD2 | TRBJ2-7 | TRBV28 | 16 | CASSSPYGRVSYEQYF | TGTGCCAGCAGTTCCCCCTACGGGAGGGTCTCCTACGAGCAGTACTTC
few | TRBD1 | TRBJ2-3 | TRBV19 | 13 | CASGGQSTDTQYF | TGTGCCAGTGGGGGACAGAGCACAGATACGCAGTATTTT
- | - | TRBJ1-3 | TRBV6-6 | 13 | CASSYGTMNTIYF | TGTGCCAGCAGTTATGGGACAATGAACACCATATATTTT
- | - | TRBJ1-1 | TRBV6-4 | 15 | CASSAPGGGRTEAFF | TGTGCCAGCAGTGCCCCGGGGGGGGGCCGGACTGAAGCTTTCTTT
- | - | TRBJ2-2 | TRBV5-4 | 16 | CASSSGSGTGTGELFF | TGTGCCAGCAGCTCCGGTAGCGGTACGGGCACCGGGGAGCTGTTTTTT
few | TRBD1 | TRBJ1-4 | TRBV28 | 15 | CASTPIDRGNEKLFF | TGTGCCAGCACCCCAATCGACAGGGGTAATGAAAAACTGTTTTTT
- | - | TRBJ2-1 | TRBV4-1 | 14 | CASSPLVVGGEQFF | TGCGCCAGCAGCCCTCTCGTCGTGGGAGGTGAGCAGTTCTTC
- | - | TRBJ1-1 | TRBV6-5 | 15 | CASSYSKTRGVEAFF | TGTGCCAGCAGTTACTCGAAAACAAGGGGTGTGGAAGCTTTCTTT
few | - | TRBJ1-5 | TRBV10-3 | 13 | CAISEVSDQPQHF | TGTGCCATCAGTGAGGTGAGCGATCAGCCCCAGCATTTT
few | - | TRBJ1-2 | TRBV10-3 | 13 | CAISGGQYYGYTF | TGTGCCATCAGTGGCGGACAGTACTATGGCTACACCTTC
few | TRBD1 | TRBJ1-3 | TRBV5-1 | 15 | CASSPQGASGNTIYF | TGCGCCAGCAGCCCGCAGGGGGCCTCTGGAAACACCATATATTTT
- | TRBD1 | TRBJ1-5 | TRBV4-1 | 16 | CASSPPGQGINKPQHF | TGCGCCAGCAGCCCTCCGGGACAGGGTATCAATAAGCCCCAGCATTTT
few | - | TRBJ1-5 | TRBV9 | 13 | CASSRDIGQPQHF | TGTGCCAGCAGCCGGGACATCGGACAGCCCCAGCATTTT
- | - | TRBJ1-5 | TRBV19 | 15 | CASTIGGVSNQPQHF | TGTGCCAGTACCATTGGGGGGGTAAGCAATCAGCCCCAGCATTTT
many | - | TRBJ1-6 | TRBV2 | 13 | CASIRGFDSPLHF | TGTGCCAGCATACGAGGGTTCGATTCACCCCTCCACTTT
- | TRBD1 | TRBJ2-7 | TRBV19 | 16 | CASSSQYRGQGSEQYF | TGTGCCAGTAGTAGCCAATACAGGGGGCAGGGAAGCGAGCAGTACTTC
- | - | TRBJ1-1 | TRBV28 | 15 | CASTPGWGSNTEAFF | TGTGCCAGCACCCCGGGGTGGGGATCGAACACTGAAGCTTTCTTT
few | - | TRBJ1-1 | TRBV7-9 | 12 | CASRHEFPAAFF | TGTGCCAGCAGACACGAATTCCCTGCAGCTTTCTTT
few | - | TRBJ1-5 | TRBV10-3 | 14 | CAISEQGSNQPQHF | TGTGCCATCAGTGAACAGGGAAGCAATCAGCCCCAGCATTTT
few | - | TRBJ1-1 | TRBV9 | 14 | CASSAQGQNTEAFF | TGTGCCAGCAGCGCACAGGGTCAGAACACTGAAGCTTTCTTT
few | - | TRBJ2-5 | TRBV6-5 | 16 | CASSYFPQSPQETQYF | TGTGCCAGCAGTTACTTCCCACAGAGCCCCCAAGAGACCCAGTACTTC
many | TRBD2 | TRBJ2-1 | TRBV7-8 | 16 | CASSLRTSGGYNEQFF | TGTGCCAGCAGCTTGAGGACTAGCGGAGGCTACAATGAGCAGTTCTTC
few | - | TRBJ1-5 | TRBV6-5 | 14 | CASSLEGYNQPQHF | TGTGCCAGCAGCCTCGAGGGATACAATCAGCCCCAGCATTTT
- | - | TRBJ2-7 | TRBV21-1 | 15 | CASRGLAGCTGEQYF | TGTGCCAGCAGGGGACTAGCGGGGTGTACTGGGGAGCAGTACTTC
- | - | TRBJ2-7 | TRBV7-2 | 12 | CASSLFSSEQYF | TGTGCCAGCAGCTTATTTAGCAGCGAGCAGTACTTC
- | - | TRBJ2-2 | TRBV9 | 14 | CASSVTSHTGELFF | TGTGCCAGCAGCGTTACTAGTCACACCGGGGAGCTGTTTTTT
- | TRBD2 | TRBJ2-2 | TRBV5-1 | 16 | CASSFSSGRANGELFF | TGCGCCTCCTCCTTTTCAAGCGGGAGGGCCAACGGGGAGCTGTTTTTT
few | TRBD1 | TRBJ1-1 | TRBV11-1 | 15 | CASSTGDREASEAFF | TGTGCCAGCAGCACGGGGGACAGGGAGGCCTCTGAAGCTTTCTTT
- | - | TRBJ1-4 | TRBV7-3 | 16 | CASSYRASPLEEKLFF | TGTGCCAGCAGCTACAGGGCAAGTCCACTTGAGGAAAAACTGTTTTTT
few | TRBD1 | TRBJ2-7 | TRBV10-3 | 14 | CAISEVTGADEQYF | TGTGCCATCAGTGAAGTAACAGGGGCGGACGAGCAGTACTTC
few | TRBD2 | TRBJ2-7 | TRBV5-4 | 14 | CASSHRLAGDEQYF | TGTGCCAGCAGCCACAGACTAGCGGGAGACGAGCAGTACTTC
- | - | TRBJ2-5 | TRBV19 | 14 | CASSMGRDWETQYF | TGTGCCAGTAGTATGGGCAGGGATTGGGAGACCCAGTACTTC